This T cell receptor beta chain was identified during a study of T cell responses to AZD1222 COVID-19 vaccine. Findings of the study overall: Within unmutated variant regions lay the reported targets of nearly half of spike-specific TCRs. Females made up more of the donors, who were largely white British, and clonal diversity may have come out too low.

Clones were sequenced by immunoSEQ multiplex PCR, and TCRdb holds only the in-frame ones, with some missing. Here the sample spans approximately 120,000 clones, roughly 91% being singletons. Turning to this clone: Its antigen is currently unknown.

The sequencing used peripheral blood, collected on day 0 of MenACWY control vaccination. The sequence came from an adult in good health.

The CDR3 bases are TGTGCCAGCAGCCAATCCTCGATGGGGAGGACCTACGAGCAGTACTTC. Its translation: CASSQSSMGRTYEQYF. The genes are TRBV3-1 (or the pseudogene TRBV3-2) and TRBJ2-7, with D tentatively TRBD2 (6 bases). Trimming took off 2 bases at V and 2 bases at J, with 16 bases between the two ends. CDR1 is LGHDT and CDR2 is YNNKEL in the germline V gene (reference sequence). The CDR3 consists of 16 residues.